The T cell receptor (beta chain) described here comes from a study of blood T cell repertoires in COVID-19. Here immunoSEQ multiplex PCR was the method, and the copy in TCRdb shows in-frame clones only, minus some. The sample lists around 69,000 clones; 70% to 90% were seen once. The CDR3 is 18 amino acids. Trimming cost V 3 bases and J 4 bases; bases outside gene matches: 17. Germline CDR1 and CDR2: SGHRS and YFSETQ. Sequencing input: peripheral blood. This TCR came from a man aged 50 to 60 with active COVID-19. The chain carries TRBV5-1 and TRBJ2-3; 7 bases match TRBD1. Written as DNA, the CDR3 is TGCGCCAGCAGCTCGAACCCGGGACAGCAGCCCACACCAGATACGCAGTATTTT. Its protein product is CASSSNPGQQPTPDTQYF.